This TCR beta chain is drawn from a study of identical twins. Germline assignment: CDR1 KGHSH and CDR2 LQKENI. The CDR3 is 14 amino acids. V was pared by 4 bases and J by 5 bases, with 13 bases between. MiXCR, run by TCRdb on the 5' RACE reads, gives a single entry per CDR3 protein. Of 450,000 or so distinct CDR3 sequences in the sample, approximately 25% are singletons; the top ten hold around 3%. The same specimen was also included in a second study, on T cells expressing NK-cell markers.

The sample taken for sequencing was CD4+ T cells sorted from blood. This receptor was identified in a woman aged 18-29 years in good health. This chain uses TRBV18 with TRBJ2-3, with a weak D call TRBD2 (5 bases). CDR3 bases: TGTGCCAGCTCACTTACTCGGACTGGAGATACGCAGTATTTT. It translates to CASSLTRTGDTQYF. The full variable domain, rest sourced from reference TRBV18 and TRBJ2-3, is NAGVMQNPRHLVRRRGQEARLRCSPMKGHSHVYWYRQLPEEGLKFMVYLQKENIIDESGMPKERFSAEFPKEGPSILRIQQVVRGDSAAYFCASSLTRTGDTQYFGPGTRLTVL.